What follows are 10 T cell receptor beta chains derived from one specimen sequenced in a study of blood T cell repertoires in COVID-19. The assay was immunoSEQ multiplex PCR, and TCRdb's table has in-frame clones only and misses some. The data contain approximately 220,000 clones, roughly nine tenths of them singletons. The source material was PBMCs or T cells enriched from blood (not recorded which). The receptor source for this set is a woman between 18 and 29 years old in a cohort exposed to, infected with or recovered from COVID-19 (not recorded which).

Notes on this clone: Distinct nucleotide sequences in the sample also encode this CDR3. The chain links TRBV10-3 to TRBJ1-2; D is unresolved. CDR3 length: 12 amino acids. V lost 0 bases and J lost 7, with 6 bases in between. Germline loops: CDR1 ENHRY, CDR2 SYGVKD. The CDR3 region has the DNA TGTGCCATCAGTGAGTCGGAGGGTGGCTACACCTTC. Translating it yields CAISESEGGYTF.

The gene calls are TRBV2 and TRBJ1-2, with 9 bases fitting TRBD1. The V gene end was trimmed by 8 bases and the J gene end by 4 bases; junction bases not matched to a gene: 8. The CDR3 is 14 amino acids. In germline, CDR1 is SNHLY, CDR2 FYNNEI. The DNA of the CDR3 is TGTGCCAGCGGAGCCGGGACAGGGAGCTATGGCTACACCTTC. This codes for CASGAGTGSYGYTF.

This clone was seen only once. The rearrangement uses TRBV4-1 and TRBJ2-1; tentatively, D is TRBD1 (6 bases). CDR1 and CDR2 from the germline V gene are MGHRA and YSYEKL. V was cut by 4 bases and J by 6 bases, with 10 bases left in between. The CDR3 has 13 amino acids. The CDR3 bases are TGCGCCAGCAGCCGAGAGACAGGCAATGAGCAGTTCTTC. This encodes CASSRETGNEQFF.

The chain couples TRBV13 to TRBJ1-6; TRBD1 matches 9 bases. Per germline, CDR1 PRHDT and CDR2 FYEKMQ (reference sequence). V was clipped by 4 bases and J by 7 bases; unmatched bases: 5. The CDR3 runs 15 residues. The CDR3 loop reads CASSSGQGDNSPLHF. For the CDR3, the DNA is TGTGCCAGCAGCTCGGGACAGGGAGACAATTCACCCCTCCACTTT.

DNA for the CDR3: TGTGCCACCAGTGATCTTCAGCGGGAGGGAAACAATGAGCAGTTCTTC. Translated: CATSDLQREGNNEQFF. The V and J genes are TRBV24-1 and TRBJ2-1, with 10 positions matching TRBD2. The CDR3 is 16 amino acids. Unmatched junction bases numbered 6, after V lost 3 bases and J lost 5 bases. Germline-derived CDR1 and CDR2 are KGHDR and SFDVKD.

This chain uses TRBV7-3 with TRBJ2-1; 8 nucleotides align to TRBD2. The CDR3 sequence is 14 residues long. V lost 4 bases to trimming and J lost 4 bases; unmatched junction nucleotides: 3. Germline V lookup: CDR1 SGHTA, CDR2 FQGTGA. Here the CDR3 DNA reads TGTGCCAGCAGCTCCGGGGGGGTATACAATGAGCAGTTCTTC. The encoded protein is CASSSGGVYNEQFF.

J is TRBJ1-2 and V is TRBV27; 7 bases are a match to TRBD1. Trimming at V came to 6 bases and at J to 3 bases, leaving 4 bases not matched to a gene. This CDR3 spans 13 amino acids. Germline V gene lookup returns CDR1 MNHEY and CDR2 SMNVEV (reference sequence). The CDR3 bases are TGTGCCAGCAGCCACACAGGGGACTATGGCTACACCTTC. Its translation: CASSHTGDYGYTF.

This chain links TRBV3-1 (or the pseudogene TRBV3-2) with TRBJ2-2, with 7 bases fitting TRBD2. Per the germline V gene, CDR1 is LGHDT and CDR2 is YNNKEL (reference sequence). J lost 6 bases, V lost 4 bases, and 8 bases had no gene match. CDR3 length: 15 amino acids. As DNA, the CDR3 is TGTGCCAGCAGCCGCGCGAGCGGGGTTGCCGGGGAGCTGTTTTTT. Translated, it gives CASSRASGVAGELFF.

V and J are TRBV7-9 and TRBJ1-6, with TRBD1 as a possible D gene (6 bases). The CDR3 has 14 amino acids. The germline CDR1 and CDR2 sequences are SEHNR and FQNEAQ (reference sequence). Trimming cost V 8 bases and J 3 bases, with 11 bases left between them. The CDR3 coding sequence is TGTGCCAGCGCAGGGGTTAACTATAATTCACCCCTCCACTTT. This sequence encodes CASAGVNYNSPLHF.

The chain has TRBV9 and TRBJ2-7; D gene unclear. The CDR3 has 14 residues. V was trimmed by 0 bases and J by 1 base, leaving 8 bases between them. The germline CDR1 and CDR2 sequences are SGDLS and YYNGEE. CDR3 amino acids: CASSVGVFSYEQYF. In DNA, the CDR3 is TGTGCCAGCAGCGTAGGAGTGTTTTCCTACGAGCAGTACTTC.